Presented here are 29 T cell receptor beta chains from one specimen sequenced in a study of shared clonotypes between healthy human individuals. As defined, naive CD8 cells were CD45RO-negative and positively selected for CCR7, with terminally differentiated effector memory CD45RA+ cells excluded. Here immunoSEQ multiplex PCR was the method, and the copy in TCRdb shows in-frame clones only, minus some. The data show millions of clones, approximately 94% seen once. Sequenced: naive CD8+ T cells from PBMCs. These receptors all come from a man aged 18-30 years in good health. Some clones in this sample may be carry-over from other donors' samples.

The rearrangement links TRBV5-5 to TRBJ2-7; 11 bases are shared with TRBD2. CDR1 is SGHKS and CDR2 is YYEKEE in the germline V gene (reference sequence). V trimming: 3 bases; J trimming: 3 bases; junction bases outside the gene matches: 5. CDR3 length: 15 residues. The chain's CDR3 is CASSSASGRYYEQYF. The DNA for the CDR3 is TGTGCCAGCAGCTCTGCTAGCGGGAGGTACTACGAGCAGTACTTC.

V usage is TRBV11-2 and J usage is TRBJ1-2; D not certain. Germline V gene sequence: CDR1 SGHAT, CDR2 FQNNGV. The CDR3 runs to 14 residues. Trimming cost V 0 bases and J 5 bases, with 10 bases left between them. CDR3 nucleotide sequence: TGTGCCAGCAGCTTAGATTCCAGCCTATATGGCTACACCTTC. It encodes CASSLDSSLYGYTF.

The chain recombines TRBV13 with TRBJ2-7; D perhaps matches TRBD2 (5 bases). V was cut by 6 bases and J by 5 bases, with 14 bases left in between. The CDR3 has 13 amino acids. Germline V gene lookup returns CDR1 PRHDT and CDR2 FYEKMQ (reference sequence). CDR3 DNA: TGTGCCAGCAGTCATAGCGAGACCGACGAGCAGTACTTC. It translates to CASSHSETDEQYF.

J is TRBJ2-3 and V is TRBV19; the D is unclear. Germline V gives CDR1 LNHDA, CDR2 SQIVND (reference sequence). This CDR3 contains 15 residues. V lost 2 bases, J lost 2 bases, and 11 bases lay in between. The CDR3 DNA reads TGTGCCAGTAGTATACTCCTGGAATACACAGATACGCAGTATTTT. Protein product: CASSILLEYTDTQYF.

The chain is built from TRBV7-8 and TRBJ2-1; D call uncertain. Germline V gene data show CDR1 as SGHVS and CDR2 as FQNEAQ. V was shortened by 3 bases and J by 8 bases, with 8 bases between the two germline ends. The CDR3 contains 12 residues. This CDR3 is CASSFGLDEQFF. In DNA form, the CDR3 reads TGTGCCAGCAGCTTCGGTTTGGATGAGCAGTTCTTC.

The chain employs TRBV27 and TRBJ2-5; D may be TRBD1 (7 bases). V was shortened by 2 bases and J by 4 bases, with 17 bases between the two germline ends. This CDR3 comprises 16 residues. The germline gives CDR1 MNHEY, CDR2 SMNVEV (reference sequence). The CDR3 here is CASSLLATGMVETQYF. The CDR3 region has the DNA TGTGCCAGCAGTTTACTAGCGACAGGGATGGTAGAGACCCAGTACTTC.

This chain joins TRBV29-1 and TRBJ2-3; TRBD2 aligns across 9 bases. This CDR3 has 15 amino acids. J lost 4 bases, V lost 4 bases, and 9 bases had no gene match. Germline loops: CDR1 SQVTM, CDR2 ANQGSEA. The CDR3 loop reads CSVGGLAGRADTQYF. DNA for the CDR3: TGCAGCGTTGGGGGACTAGCTGGTAGGGCAGATACGCAGTATTTT.

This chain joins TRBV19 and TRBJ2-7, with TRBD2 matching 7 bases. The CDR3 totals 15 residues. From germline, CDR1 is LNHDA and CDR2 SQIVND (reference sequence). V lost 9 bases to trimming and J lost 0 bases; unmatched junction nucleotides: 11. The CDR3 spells CASRYGAGASYEQYF. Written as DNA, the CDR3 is TGTGCCAGCCGGTACGGGGCGGGAGCCTCCTACGAGCAGTACTTC.

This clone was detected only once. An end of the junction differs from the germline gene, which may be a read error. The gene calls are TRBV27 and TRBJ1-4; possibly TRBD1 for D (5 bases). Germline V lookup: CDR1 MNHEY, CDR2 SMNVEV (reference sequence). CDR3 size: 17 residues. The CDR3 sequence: CASSPSPSRAAKEKLFF. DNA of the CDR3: TGTGCCAGCAGTCCCTCCCCCTCCAGGGCGGCTAAAGAAAAACTGTTTTTT.

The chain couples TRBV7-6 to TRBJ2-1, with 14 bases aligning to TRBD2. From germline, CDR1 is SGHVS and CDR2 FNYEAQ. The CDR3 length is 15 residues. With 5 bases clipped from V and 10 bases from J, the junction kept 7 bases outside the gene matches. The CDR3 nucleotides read TGTGCCAGCAGCCCAGGGACTAGCGGGAGCGGGGAGCAGTTCTTC. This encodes CASSPGTSGSGEQFF.

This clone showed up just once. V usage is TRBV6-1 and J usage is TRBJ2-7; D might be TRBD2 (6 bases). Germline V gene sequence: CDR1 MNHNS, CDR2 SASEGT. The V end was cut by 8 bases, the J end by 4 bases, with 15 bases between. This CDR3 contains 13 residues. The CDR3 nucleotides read TGTGCCAGCCGGGGACTCTCCCTTTACGAGCAGTACTTC. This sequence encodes CASRGLSLYEQYF.

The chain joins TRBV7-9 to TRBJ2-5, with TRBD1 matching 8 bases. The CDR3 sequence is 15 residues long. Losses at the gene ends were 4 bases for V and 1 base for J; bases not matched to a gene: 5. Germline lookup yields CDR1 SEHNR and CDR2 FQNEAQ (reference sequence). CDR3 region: CASSSSGTGQETQYF. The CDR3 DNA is TGTGCCAGCAGCTCATCCGGGACAGGCCAAGAGACCCAGTACTTC. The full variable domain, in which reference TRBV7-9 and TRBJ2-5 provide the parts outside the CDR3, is DTGVSQNPRHKITKRGQNVTFRCDPISEHNRLYWYRQTLGQGPEFLTYFQNEAQLEKSRLLSDRFSAERPKGSFSTLEIQRTEQGDSAMYLCASSSSGTGQETQYFGPGTRLLVL.

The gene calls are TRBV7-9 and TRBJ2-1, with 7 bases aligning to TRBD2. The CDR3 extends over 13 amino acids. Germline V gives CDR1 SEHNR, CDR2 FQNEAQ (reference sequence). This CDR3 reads CGLAELLDNEQFF. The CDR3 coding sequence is TGTGGACTAGCCGAGCTCCTGGACAATGAGCAGTTCTTC.

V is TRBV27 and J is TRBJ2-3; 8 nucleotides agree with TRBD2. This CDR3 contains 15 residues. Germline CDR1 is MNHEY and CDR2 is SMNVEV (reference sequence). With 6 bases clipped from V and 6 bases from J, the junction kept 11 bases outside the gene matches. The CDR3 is CASSISPGLGDTQYF. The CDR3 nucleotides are TGTGCCAGCAGCATATCCCCGGGACTAGGCGATACGCAGTATTTT.

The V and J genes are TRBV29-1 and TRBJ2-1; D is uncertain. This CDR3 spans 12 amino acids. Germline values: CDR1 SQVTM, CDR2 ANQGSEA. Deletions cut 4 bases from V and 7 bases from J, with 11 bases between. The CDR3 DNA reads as TGCAGCGTTGTGGCTAGTTTGAATGAGCAGTTCTTC. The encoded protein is CSVVASLNEQFF.

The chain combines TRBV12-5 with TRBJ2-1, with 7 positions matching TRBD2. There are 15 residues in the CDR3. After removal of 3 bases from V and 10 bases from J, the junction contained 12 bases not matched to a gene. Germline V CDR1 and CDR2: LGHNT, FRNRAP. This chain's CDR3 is CASGLLIGRAGEQFF. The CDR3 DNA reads TGTGCTAGTGGTTTACTGATAGGGAGGGCAGGGGAGCAGTTCTTC.

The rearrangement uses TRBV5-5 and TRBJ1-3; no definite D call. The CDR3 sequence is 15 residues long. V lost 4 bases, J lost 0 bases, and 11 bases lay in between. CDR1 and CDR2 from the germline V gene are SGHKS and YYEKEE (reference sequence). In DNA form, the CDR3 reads TGTGCCAGCAGCCACGGGCCCGACTCTGGAAACACCATATATTTT. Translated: CASSHGPDSGNTIYF. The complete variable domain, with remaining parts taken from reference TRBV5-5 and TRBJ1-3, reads DAGVTQSPTHLIKTRGQQVTLRCSPISGHKSVSWYQQVLGQGPQFIFQYYEKEERGRGNFPDRFSARQFPNYSSELNVNALLLGDSALYLCASSHGPDSGNTIYFGEGSWLTVV.

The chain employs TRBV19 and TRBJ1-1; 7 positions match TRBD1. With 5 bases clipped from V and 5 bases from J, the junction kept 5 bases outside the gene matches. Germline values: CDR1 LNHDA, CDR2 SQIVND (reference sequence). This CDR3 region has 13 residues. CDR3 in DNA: TGTGCCAGTAGTTCCAGGGGGTTAACTGAAGCTTTCTTT. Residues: CASSSRGLTEAFF. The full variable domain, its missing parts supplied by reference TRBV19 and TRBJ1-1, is DGGITQSPKYLFRKEGQNVTLSCEQNLNHDAMYWYRQDPGQGLRLIYYSQIVNDFQKGDIAEGYSVSREKKESFPLTVTSAQKNPTAFYLCASSSRGLTEAFFGQGTRLTVV.

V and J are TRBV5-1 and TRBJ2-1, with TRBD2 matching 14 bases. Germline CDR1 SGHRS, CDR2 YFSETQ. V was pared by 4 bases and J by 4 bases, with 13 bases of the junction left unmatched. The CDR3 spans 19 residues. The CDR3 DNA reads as TGCGCCAGCAGCATACTAGGGACTAGCGGGAGTGGATCTTACAATGAGCAGTTCTTC. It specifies CASSILGTSGSGSYNEQFF.

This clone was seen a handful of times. CDR3 nucleotides: TGTGCCAGCAGCTTAGATTGGGGATCTGAAGCTTTCTTT. Translation gives CASSLDWGSEAFF. This chain joins TRBV7-9 and TRBJ1-1; D ambiguous. V dropped 1 base and J dropped 6 bases, with 9 bases sitting between them. Germline V gene sequence: CDR1 SEHNR, CDR2 FQNEAQ (reference sequence). CDR3 length equals 13 residues.

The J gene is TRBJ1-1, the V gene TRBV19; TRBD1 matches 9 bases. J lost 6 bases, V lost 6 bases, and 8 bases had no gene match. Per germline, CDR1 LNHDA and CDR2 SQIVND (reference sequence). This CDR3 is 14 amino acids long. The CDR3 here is CASRVTGGAAEAFF. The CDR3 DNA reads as TGTGCCAGTAGAGTAACAGGGGGCGCGGCTGAAGCTTTCTTT.

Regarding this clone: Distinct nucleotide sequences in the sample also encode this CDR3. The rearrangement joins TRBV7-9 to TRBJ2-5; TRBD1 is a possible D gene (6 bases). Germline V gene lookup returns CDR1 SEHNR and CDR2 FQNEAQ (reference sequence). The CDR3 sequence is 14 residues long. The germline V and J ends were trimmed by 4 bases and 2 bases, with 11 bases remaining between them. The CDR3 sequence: CASSSRDRQETQYF. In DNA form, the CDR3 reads TGTGCCAGCAGCTCCCGCGACAGGCAAGAGACCCAGTACTTC.

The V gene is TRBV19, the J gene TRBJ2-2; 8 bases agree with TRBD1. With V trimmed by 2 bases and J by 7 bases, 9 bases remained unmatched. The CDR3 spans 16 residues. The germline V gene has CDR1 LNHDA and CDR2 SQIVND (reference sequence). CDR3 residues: CASSILSAGGIGELFF. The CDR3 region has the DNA TGTGCCAGTAGTATATTGTCGGCAGGGGGCATCGGGGAGCTGTTTTTT.

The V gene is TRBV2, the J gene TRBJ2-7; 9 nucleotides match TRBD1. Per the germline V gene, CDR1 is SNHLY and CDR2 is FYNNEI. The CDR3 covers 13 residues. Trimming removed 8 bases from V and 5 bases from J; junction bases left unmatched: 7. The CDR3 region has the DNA TGTGCCAGCCAAAGACAGGGGGGCAACGAGCAGTACTTC. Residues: CASQRQGGNEQYF.

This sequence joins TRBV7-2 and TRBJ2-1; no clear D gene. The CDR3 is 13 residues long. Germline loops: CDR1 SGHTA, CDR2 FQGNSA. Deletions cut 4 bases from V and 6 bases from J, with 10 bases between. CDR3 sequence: CASSSLPSNEQFF. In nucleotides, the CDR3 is TGTGCCAGCAGCTCCCTACCTAGCAATGAGCAGTTCTTC.

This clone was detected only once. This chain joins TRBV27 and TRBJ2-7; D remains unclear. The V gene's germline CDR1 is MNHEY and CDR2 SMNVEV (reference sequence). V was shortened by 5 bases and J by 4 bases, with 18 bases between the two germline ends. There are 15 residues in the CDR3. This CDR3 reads CASSPLGPVGYEQYF. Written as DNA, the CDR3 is TGTGCCAGCAGTCCCCTTGGCCCGGTGGGGTACGAGCAGTACTTC.

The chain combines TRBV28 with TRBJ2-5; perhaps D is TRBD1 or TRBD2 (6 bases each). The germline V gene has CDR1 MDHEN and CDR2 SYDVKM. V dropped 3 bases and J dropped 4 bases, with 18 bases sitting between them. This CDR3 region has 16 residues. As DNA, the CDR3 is TGTGCCAGCAGTTTCTCCCGGGGGCGCTTCCGAGAGACCCAGTACTTC. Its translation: CASSFSRGRFRETQYF.

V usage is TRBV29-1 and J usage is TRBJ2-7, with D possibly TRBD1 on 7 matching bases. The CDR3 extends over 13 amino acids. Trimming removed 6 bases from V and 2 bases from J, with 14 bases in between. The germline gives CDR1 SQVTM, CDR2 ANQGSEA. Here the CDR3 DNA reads TGCAGCGTCCGCAGGGGGGTCCCCTACGAGCAGTACTTC. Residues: CSVRRGVPYEQYF.

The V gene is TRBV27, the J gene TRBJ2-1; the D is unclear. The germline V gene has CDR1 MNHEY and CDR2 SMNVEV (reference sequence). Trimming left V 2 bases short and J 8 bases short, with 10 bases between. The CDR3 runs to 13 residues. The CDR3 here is CASSLRRVDEQFF. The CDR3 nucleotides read TGTGCCAGCAGTTTAAGACGTGTCGATGAGCAGTTCTTC.